Here is one T cell receptor beta chain with its context. This CDR3 has 17 amino acids. Trimming removed 6 bases from V and 4 bases from J; junction bases left unmatched: 12. Per the germline V gene, CDR1 is MNHEY and CDR2 is SVGEGT. These data come from a study of blood T cell repertoires in COVID-19. Study-wide context: The cDNA or gDNA used as material had been derived from T cells, B-cell-depleted T cells, or PBMCs.

Repertoires were generated with immunoSEQ multiplex PCR, while TCRdb's copy carries only in-frame clones and drops some. This sample has under 200,000 clones; approximately 90% occur once, and the top ten carry 6%. The TCR was taken from a man aged 40-50 years with active or convalescent COVID-19. V is TRBV6-2 or TRBV6-3 and J is TRBJ1-1; TRBD1 aligns across 12 bases. The material sequenced was peripheral blood. The DNA of the CDR3 is TGTGCCAGCAGCCCTTACGGGACAGGGGGCTTTGGCACTGAAGCTTTCTTT. It encodes CASSPYGTGGFGTEAFF.